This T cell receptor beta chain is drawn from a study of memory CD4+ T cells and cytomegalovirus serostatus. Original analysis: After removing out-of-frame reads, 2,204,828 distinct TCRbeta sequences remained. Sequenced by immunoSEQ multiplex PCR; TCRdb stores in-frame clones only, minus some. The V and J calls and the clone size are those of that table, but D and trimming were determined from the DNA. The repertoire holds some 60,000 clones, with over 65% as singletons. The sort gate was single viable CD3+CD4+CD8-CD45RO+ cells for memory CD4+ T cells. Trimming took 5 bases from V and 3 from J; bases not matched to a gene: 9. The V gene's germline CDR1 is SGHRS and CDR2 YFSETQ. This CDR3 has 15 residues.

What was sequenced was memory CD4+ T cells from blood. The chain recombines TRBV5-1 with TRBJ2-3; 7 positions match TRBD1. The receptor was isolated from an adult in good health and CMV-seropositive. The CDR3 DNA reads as TGCGCCAGCAGACGACAGACAGGGCAAACAGATACGCAGTATTTT. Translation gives CASRRQTGQTDTQYF.